This record concerns one TCR beta chain sequence. The repertoire was sequenced with immunoSEQ multiplex PCR; TCRdb's copy has only in-frame clones and lacks some. The table records 100,000 or so clones, around 93% of them present only once. The CDR3 totals 11 residues. The V gene's germline CDR1 is SQVTM and CDR2 ANQGSEA. V was clipped by 1 base and J by 8 bases; unmatched bases: 2. The data belong to a study of T cell changes during pregnancy in multiple sclerosis. The source material was peripheral blood, sampled before pregnancy. The TCR comes from a female donor with multiple sclerosis, enrolled in a pregnancy study. The chain employs TRBV29-1 and TRBJ2-7; 7 bases map to TRBD2. Written as DNA, the CDR3 is TGCAGCGTTGAAGGCGGGAGTAAGCAGTACTTC. Protein sequence: CSVEGGSKQYF.